These T cell receptor beta chains were read from a single sample in a study of blood T cell repertoires in COVID-19. Some clones are missing from TCRdb's copy, which holds only in-frame ones; the method was immunoSEQ multiplex PCR. The sample comprises a few hundred thousand clones, about 80% of which are singletons, and 15% rests with the top ten. Sequenced sample: PBMCs or T cells enriched from blood (not recorded which). These receptors were collected from a man aged 35-49 years who had recovered from COVID-19. The CDR3 runs from the conserved cysteine through the conserved F or W. The order of the fields is V gene, J gene, D gene, CDR3 protein, CDR3 DNA. The D gene is left open where the match is weak.

>TRBV7-2|TRBJ2-5|NA
CASSLAGGGETQYF
TGTGCCAGCAGCTTAGCCGGGGGAGGAGAGACCCAGTACTTC
>TRBV11-2|TRBJ2-7|TRBD2
CASSLGSGGAISYEQYF
TGTGCCAGCAGCTTAGGGAGCGGGGGGGCGATCTCCTACGAGCAGTACTTC
>TRBV28|TRBJ1-5|TRBD1
CASSLTLPGQANQPQHF
TGTGCCAGCAGTTTAACTCTCCCGGGACAGGCCAATCAGCCCCAGCATTTT
>TRBV10-3|TRBJ1-5|NA
CAISESESNQPQHF
TGTGCCATCAGTGAGTCAGAGAGCAATCAGCCCCAGCATTTT
>TRBV5-1|TRBJ2-5|NA
CASSLIDTPETQYF
TGCGCCAGCAGCTTGATTGATACACCGGAGACCCAGTACTTC
>TRBV28|TRBJ1-2|TRBD1
CASRRPTGDYGYTF
TGTGCCAGCAGGAGACCCACAGGGGACTATGGCTACACCTTC
>TRBV10-3|TRBJ1-5|NA
CAISAGGDHQPQHF
TGTGCCATCAGCGCCGGGGGGGACCATCAGCCCCAGCATTTT
>TRBV3-1/TRBV3-2|TRBJ2-2|NA
CASSQVAGVGELFF
TGTGCCAGCAGCCAAGTGGCCGGGGTCGGGGAGCTGTTTTTT
>TRBV28|TRBJ2-7|NA
CASSLNGFYEQYF
TGTGCCAGCAGTTTAAACGGGTTCTACGAGCAGTACTTC
>TRBV28|TRBJ1-1|NA
CASEGNTEAFF
TGTGCCAGCGAGGGGAACACTGAAGCTTTCTTT
>TRBV14|TRBJ2-5|TRBD2
CASSQAAGGWETQYF
TGTGCCAGCAGCCAAGCAGCGGGGGGCTGGGAGACCCAGTACTTC
>TRBV7-8|TRBJ2-1|TRBD2
CASTLTSGANNEQFF
TGTGCCAGCACCCTGACTAGCGGAGCCAACAATGAGCAGTTCTTC
>TRBV28|TRBJ1-1|TRBD1
CASSLTGINTEAFF
TGTGCCAGCAGCCTGACAGGGATAAACACTGAAGCTTTCTTT
>TRBV6-5|TRBJ2-2|TRBD1
CASSNGQAGELFF
TGTGCCAGCAGCAACGGACAGGCCGGGGAGCTGTTTTTT
>TRBV7-3|TRBJ2-6|NA
CASSLQGSSGANVLTF
TGTGCCAGCAGCTTACAAGGGAGCTCTGGGGCCAACGTCCTGACTTTC
>TRBV5-1|TRBJ2-6|NA
CASSGAPSGANVLTF
TGCGCCAGCAGTGGGGCACCCTCTGGGGCCAACGTCCTGACTTTC
>TRBV11-2|TRBJ1-1|NA
CASSPSTGYKAFF
TGTGCCAGCAGCCCCTCGACAGGTTACAAAGCTTTCTTT
>TRBV18|TRBJ2-3|NA
CASSPLTNTQYF
TGTGCCAGCTCACCGCTCACAAATACGCAGTATTTT
>TRBV5-4|TRBJ2-5|NA
CASSSKGLYQKTQYF
TGTGCCAGCAGCAGCAAGGGGTTATACCAAAAGACCCAGTACTTC
>TRBV19|TRBJ2-1|TRBD2
CASSRASGDSYNEQFF
TGTGCCAGTAGTAGGGCTAGCGGGGACTCCTACAATGAGCAGTTCTTC
>TRBV5-4|TRBJ1-2|NA
CASSTDQAPNYGYTF
TGTGCCAGCAGCACCGATCAGGCCCCTAACTATGGCTACACCTTC
>TRBV7-9|TRBJ1-6|NA
CASSLAGTMVASPLHF
TGTGCCAGCAGCTTAGCCGGGACAATGGTGGCTTCACCCCTCCACTTT
>TRBV28|TRBJ1-5|NA
CASSQGRQPQHF
TGTGCCAGCAGTCAGGGGCGTCAGCCCCAGCATTTT
>TRBV29-1|TRBJ2-1|TRBD2
CSVESGTSGYNEQFF
TGCAGCGTTGAAAGTGGGACTAGCGGATACAATGAGCAGTTCTTC
>TRBV5-1|TRBJ2-1|TRBD1
CASSLSADRGSTEQFF
TGCGCCAGCAGCCTATCGGCCGACAGGGGGTCGACTGAGCAGTTCTTC
>TRBV5-1|TRBJ2-5|NA
CASSLGWAETQYF
TGCGCCAGCAGCTTGGGTTGGGCAGAGACCCAGTACTTC
>TRBV29-1|TRBJ2-3|TRBD1
CSAERDRSTDTQYF
TGCAGCGCAGAGAGGGACAGAAGCACAGATACGCAGTATTTT
>TRBV2|TRBJ2-1|TRBD2
CASRGTSGAYNEQFF
TGTGCCAGCAGGGGGACTAGCGGGGCTTACAATGAGCAGTTCTTC